The clone carrying this T cell receptor beta chain has a handful of counts. The entry originates in a study of molecular identifiers for immune sequencing clone quantification. Naive CD8 T cells were sorted, and the gate applied was CD8+CD4-CCR7+CD45RA+. TCRdb fed the PCR reads into MiXCR, producing one record per CDR3 protein. The table records under 600,000 distinct CDR3 sequences, about 25% of them present only once. V shed 5 bases and J shed 6 bases, with 11 bases lying between them. This CDR3 is built from 13 residues. The germline V gene has CDR1 MDHEN and CDR2 SYDVKM. V and J are TRBV28 and TRBJ1-5; D gene uncertain. What was sequenced was naive CD8+ T cells from blood, with Jurkat cell RNA spiked in. Specified subset: FACS-sorted CD8+CD4-CCR7+CD45RA+ naive T cells. The TCR comes from a human donor in good health. Some libraries in this study had Jurkat cell RNA spiked in. CDR3 nucleotides: TGTGCCAGCAGTCTCGAACCCGGTCAGCCCCAGCATTTT. Its translation: CASSLEPGQPQHF.